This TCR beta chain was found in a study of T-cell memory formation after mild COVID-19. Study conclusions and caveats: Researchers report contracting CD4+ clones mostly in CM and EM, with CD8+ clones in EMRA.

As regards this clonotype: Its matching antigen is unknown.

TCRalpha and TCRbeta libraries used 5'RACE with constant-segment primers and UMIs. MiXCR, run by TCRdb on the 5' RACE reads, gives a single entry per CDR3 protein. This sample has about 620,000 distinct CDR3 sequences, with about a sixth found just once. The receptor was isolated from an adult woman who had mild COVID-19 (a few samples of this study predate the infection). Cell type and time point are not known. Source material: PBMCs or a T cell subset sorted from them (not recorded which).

CDR3 loop: CASSSTADRPMNTEAFF. The CDR3 DNA reads as TGTGCCAGCAGTTCGACCGCGGACAGACCCATGAACACTGAAGCTTTCTTT. This chain joins TRBV12-3 or TRBV12-4 and TRBJ1-1; D is perhaps TRBD1 (6 bases). CDR3 length: 17 residues. Trimming left V 4 bases short and J 0 bases short, with 18 bases between.